This T cell receptor beta chain was sequenced during a study of STAT5B mutations in CD4+ large granular lymphocyte leukemia. Sequencing used immunoSEQ multiplex PCR; TCRdb keeps in-frame clones, though not all of them. Among over 25,000 clones listed, 65% to 80% were seen once. Trimming took 5 bases from V and 0 from J, leaving 9 bases between them. The CDR3 is 14 residues long. The V gene's germline CDR1 is SEHNR and CDR2 FQNEAQ (reference sequence). Sample: CD4+ T cells from blood buffy coats. This rearrangement joins TRBV7-9 to TRBJ2-3; D not certain. The receptor was derived from a human donor in good health. CDR3 in DNA: TGTGCCAGCAGCCCTAAACTCAGCACAGATACGCAGTATTTT. This encodes CASSPKLSTDTQYF.